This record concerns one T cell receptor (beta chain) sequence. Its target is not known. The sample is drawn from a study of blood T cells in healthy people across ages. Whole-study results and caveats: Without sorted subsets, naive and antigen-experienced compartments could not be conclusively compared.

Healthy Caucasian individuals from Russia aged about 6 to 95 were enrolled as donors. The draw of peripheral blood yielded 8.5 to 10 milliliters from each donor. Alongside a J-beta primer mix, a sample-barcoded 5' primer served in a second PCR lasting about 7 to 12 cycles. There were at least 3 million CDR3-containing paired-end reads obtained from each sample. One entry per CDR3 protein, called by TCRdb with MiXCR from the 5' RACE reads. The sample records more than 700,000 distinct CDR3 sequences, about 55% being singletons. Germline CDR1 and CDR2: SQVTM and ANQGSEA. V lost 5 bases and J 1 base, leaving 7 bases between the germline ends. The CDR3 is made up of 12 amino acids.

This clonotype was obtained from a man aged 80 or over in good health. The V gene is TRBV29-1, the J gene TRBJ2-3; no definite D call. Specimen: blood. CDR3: CSVCDGTDTQYF. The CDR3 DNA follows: TGCAGCGTTTGCGACGGCACAGATACGCAGTATTTT.